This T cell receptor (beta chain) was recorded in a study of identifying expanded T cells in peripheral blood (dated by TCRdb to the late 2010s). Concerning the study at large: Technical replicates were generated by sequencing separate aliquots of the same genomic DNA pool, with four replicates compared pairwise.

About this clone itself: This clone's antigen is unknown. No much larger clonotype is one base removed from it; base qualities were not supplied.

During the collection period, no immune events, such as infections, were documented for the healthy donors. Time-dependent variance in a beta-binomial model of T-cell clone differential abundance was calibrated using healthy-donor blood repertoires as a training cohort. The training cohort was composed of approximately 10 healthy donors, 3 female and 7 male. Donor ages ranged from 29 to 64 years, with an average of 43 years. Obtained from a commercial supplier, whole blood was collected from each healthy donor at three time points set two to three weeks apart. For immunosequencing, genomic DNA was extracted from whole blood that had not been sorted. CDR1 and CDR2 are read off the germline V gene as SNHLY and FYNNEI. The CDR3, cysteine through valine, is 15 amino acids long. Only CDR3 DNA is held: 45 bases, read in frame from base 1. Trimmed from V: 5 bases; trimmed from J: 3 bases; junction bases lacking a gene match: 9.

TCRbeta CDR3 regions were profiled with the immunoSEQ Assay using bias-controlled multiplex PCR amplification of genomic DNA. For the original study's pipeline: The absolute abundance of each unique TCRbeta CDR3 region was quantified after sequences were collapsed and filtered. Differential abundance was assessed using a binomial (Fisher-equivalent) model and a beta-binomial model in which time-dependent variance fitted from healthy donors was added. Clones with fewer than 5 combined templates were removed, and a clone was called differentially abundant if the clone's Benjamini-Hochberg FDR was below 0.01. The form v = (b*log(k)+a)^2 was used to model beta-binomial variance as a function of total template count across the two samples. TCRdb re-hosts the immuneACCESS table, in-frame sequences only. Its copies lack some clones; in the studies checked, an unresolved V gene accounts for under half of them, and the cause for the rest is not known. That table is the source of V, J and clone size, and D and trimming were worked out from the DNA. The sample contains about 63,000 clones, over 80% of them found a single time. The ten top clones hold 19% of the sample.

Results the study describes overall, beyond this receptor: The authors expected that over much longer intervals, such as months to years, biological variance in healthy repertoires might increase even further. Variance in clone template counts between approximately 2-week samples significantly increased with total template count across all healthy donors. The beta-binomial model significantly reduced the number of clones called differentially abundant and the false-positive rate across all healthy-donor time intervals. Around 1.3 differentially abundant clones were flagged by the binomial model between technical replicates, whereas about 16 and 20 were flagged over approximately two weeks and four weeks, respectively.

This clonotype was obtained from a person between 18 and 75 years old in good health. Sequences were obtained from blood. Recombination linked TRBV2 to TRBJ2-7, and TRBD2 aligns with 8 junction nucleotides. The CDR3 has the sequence CASSHISGAGYEQYV. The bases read TGTGCCAGCAGTCATATTAGCGGGGCCGGCTACGAGCAGTACGTC.